This TCR beta chain is from a study of T cells in Graves' hyperthyroidism and ophthalmopathy. Looking at the study overall: Any treatment followed the collection of peripheral blood at initial diagnosis.

The CDR3 extends over 12 amino acids. The V gene lost 6 bases and the J gene lost 7 bases, with 10 bases spanning the gap. CDR1 is MDHEN, CDR2 SYDVKM, per germline. TCR beta CDR3 region amplification was performed from RNA transcripts. First-round RT-PCR targeting the TCR CDR3 was performed with the HTBI primer set. TCRdb recomputed calls from the multiplex PCR reads with MiXCR, one row per CDR3 protein. Among about 260,000 distinct CDR3 sequences, less than 30% were seen once, and the ten largest hold 25% to 30%. This clonotype was recorded many times. The study based diagnoses on clinical symptoms, serum thyroxine and TRAb, thyroid ultrasound and orbital computed tomography. The blood sample was taken at first hyperthyroidism diagnosis, before any ophthalmopathy symptoms.

V usage is TRBV28 and J usage is TRBJ1-5; perhaps TRBD1 as D (5 bases). The sequence was collected from a man aged 40-49 years with Graves' hyperthyroidism that later progressed to Graves' ophthalmopathy. Sequences were obtained from blood. CDR3 bases: TGTGCCAGCAGCCTAACAGGACAGCCCCAGCATTTT. Translation: CASSLTGQPQHF.